This T cell receptor beta chain stems from a study of blood T cell repertoires in COVID-19. This clone was observed once. Trimming stripped 4 bases from V and 1 base from J, with 5 bases between. Germline loops: CDR1 LNHDA, CDR2 SQIVND (reference sequence). The CDR3 covers 13 residues. Here immunoSEQ multiplex PCR was the method, and the copy in TCRdb shows in-frame clones only, minus some. The repertoire includes some 250,000 clones, 88% of them detected once, and 0.7% sits in the top ten. The receptor's source is a human donor in a cohort sampled during active COVID-19. The V gene is TRBV19, the J gene TRBJ2-1; D might be TRBD2 (5 bases). Sequenced: peripheral blood. The CDR3: CASSTGSYNEQFF. In DNA form, the CDR3 reads TGTGCCAGTAGTACGGGATCCTACAATGAGCAGTTCTTC.